A few counts support the clone carrying this TCR beta chain. Its antigen is currently unknown. The data derive from a study of response to subunit inactivated influenza vaccine. The study, taken as a whole, reports: Each seasonal influenza vaccination recruits few new T cells, the authors suggested.

This CDR3 has 14 residues. Germline values: CDR1 DFQATT, CDR2 SNEGSKA (reference sequence). The J segment lost 4 bases and the V segment lost 3 bases, leaving 6 bases of the junction unmatched. TCRdb reprocessed the RT-PCR reads via MiXCR and lists one record per CDR3 protein. The sample records hundreds of thousands of distinct CDR3 sequences, approximately 11% being singletons. The rearrangement joins TRBV20-1 to TRBJ2-5, with TRBD2 matching 9 bases. The TCR sequence derives from a man aged 45-60 years who received an inactivated influenza vaccine. The input for sequencing was PBMCs from blood, taken 45 days after vaccination. The CDR3 coding sequence is TGCAGTGCTAGCTCACTAGCGGGTGGAGAGACCCAGTACTTC. Its translation: CSASSLAGGETQYF.